A selection of T cell receptor beta chains follows, all from one sample in a study of tumor-infiltrating lymphocytes in glioblastoma multiforme. TCRdb processed the multiplex PCR reads anew with MiXCR; each CDR3 protein has one entry. The sample gives 25,000 to 35,000 distinct CDR3 sequences, roughly two thirds of which show up once; roughly a third is in the top ten. The sample comprised brain tumor tissue. Receptors originate from a male donor with glioblastoma. Both conserved end residues are part of each CDR3. D genes are given only for firm matches. Size tells how often a clone was seen (once, few, many) or the class of an expanded clone, and some rows leave it out.

>TRBJ1-6|TRBV6-1|-|-
TGTGCCATCAGTGAATCAACAGGGTTCAATTCACCCCCCCACTTT
CAISESTGFNSPPHF
>TRBJ1-3|TRBV20-1|few|-
TGCAGTGCTAGGACAGGCGTCGGAAACATCATATATTTT
CSARTGVGNIIYF
>TRBJ2-6|TRBV6-5|-|-
TGTGCCAGAAGTTATGTGGCAGAGGGGACTGGGGCCAACGTCCTGACTTTC
CARSYVAEGTGANVLTF
>TRBJ2-2|TRBV11-1|-|TRBD1
TGTGCCAGCAGCCCTAGACAGGGTAACACCGGGGAGCTGTTTTTT
CASSPRQGNTGELFF
>TRBJ1-1|TRBV29-1|many|-
TGCTTGGTCTCAGGGCTGGATTTAACAGAAGCTTTCTTT
CLVSGLDLTEAFF
>TRBJ2-1|TRBV24-1|-|TRBD2
TGTGCCATCAGTGATCCTCGGACTAGCGGGACCTTCAATGAGCAGTTCTTC
CAISDPRTSGTFNEQFF
>TRBJ2-1|TRBV4-1|-|-
TGCGCCAGCAGCCTGTATCTGGCGGGCGATGAGCAGTTCTTC
CASSLYLAGDEQFF
>TRBJ1-1|TRBV7-8|-|-
TGTGCCAGCAGCTTAGGGGACACTGGGGCTTTCTTT
CASSLGDTGAFF
>TRBJ1-1|TRBV5-6|-|-
TGTGCTAGCAGCATACGTAGGGGGATGGATCTCTTT
CASSIRRGMDLF
>TRBJ2-7|TRBV11-2|once|-
TGTGCCAGCAGCTTCGGGGGGCTACGGTTATACGAGCAGTATTTC
CASSFGGLRLYEQYF
>TRBJ2-5|TRBV10-3|-|TRBD1
TGTGCCACCAGCCAAACAGGGGGCGAAGAGACCCAGTACTTC
CATSQTGGEETQYF
>TRBJ2-3|TRBV28|-|-
TGTGCCAGCACCTTGGACGGGAGAGATACGCAGTATTTT
CASTLDGRDTQYF
>TRBJ2-3|TRBV11-1|many|TRBD1
TGTGCCAGCAGCTTTTTCGGACAGGTAGACACAGATACGCAGTATTTT
CASSFFGQVDTDTQYF
>TRBJ2-1|TRBV11-2|-|TRBD2
TGTGCCAGCAGCTTCCGGCTAGCGGGAGTTACTGAGCAGTTCTTC
CASSFRLAGVTEQFF
>TRBJ2-1|TRBV5-4|many|-
TGTGCCAGCAGCTTGGACAGCAACAATGAGCAGTTCTTC
CASSLDSNNEQFF
>TRBJ2-1|TRBV19|-|-
TGTGCCAGTAGTTTCCGACTATCGGCTAGCTCCTACAATGAGCAGTTCTTC
CASSFRLSASSYNEQFF
>TRBJ1-1|TRBV2|-|-
TGTGCCAGCAGTCCGACCGAGACGAACACTGAAGCTTTCTTT
CASSPTETNTEAFF
>TRBJ2-1|TRBV6-5|-|TRBD2
TGTGCCAGCAGTTACTCTACTAGCGGGGTGGATGAGAAGTTCTTC
CASSYSTSGVDEKFF
>TRBJ1-3|TRBV6-5|-|TRBD1
TGTGCCAGCAGTTACTCGACAGGGGCCGGAAACACCATATATTTT
CASSYSTGAGNTIYF
>TRBJ2-3|TRBV29-1|-|TRBD1
TGCAGCGCCTCGAAGTTTTTGGGACAGGGCGGTAGCACAGATACGCAATATTTT
CSASKFLGQGGSTDTQYF
>TRBJ2-5|TRBV10-3|many|-
TGTGCCATCAGTGAGGGGAAGGGCCAAGAGACCCAGTACTTC
CAISEGKGQETQYF
>TRBJ1-1|TRBV4-1|-|-
TGCGCCAGCAGCCAAGATTGGGTTGCAGCCATCGAAGCTTTATTT
CASSQDWVAAIEALF
>TRBJ1-1|TRBV18|-|TRBD1
TGTGCCAGCTCACCGGGGACAGGATTCATGAACACTGAAACTTTCTTT
CASSPGTGFMNTETFF
>TRBJ2-3|TRBV20-1|-|TRBD2
TGCAATGCTAGCTCCATCGGGAGGTTGGATACGCAGTATTTT
CNASSIGRLDTQYF
>TRBJ2-3|TRBV11-2|-|-
TGTGCCAGCAGCTTAGCAGAAGATACGCAGTATTTT
CASSLAEDTQYF
>TRBJ2-1|TRBV29-1|-|TRBD2
TGCAGCGTTGACGGACTAGCGGGATCTCATGAGCAGTTCTTC
CSVDGLAGSHEQFF
>TRBJ2-3|TRBV11-3|-|-
TGTGCCAGCAGCTTAGGGGTAGCGGAAAGTTACACAGATACGCAGTATTTT
CASSLGVAESYTDTQYF
>TRBJ2-1|TRBV11-2|once|-
TGTGCCAGCAAATGGGGATGGAGGAGCCACATCTCCTACAATGAGCAGTTCTTC
CASKWGWRSHISYNEQFF
>TRBJ2-3|TRBV11-2|medium-sized|-
TGTGCCAGCAGCTCCTTAGGGGACTCACGTACTAGCACAGATACGCAGTATTTT
CASSSLGDSRTSTDTQYF
>TRBJ2-1|TRBV4-1|few|-
TGCGCCGGCAGCCATTCGTGGTACAATGAGCAGTTCTTC
CAGSHSWYNEQFF
>TRBJ2-6|TRBV5-1|-|-
TGCGCCAGCAGCTTGGGGGGGTTCTCTGGGGCCAACTTCCTGACTTTC
CASSLGGFSGANFLTF
>TRBJ2-5|TRBV11-2|-|TRBD1
TGTGCCAGCAGCCCCCATAGGGACAGGGAGGGGATAGAGACCCACTACTTC
CASSPHRDREGIETHYF
>TRBJ2-1|TRBV6-2/TRBV6-3|-|-
TGTGCCAGTAGTCCCGGTGGCGGGGAGCCGTACAATGAGCAGTTCTTC
CASSPGGGEPYNEQFF
>TRBJ2-3|TRBV29-1|-|-
TGCAGAGTAGCCGGGACTCGACCAGATACGCAGTATTTT
CRVAGTRPDTQYF
>TRBJ2-3|TRBV6-1|-|-
TGTGCCAGCAGTTACGACATGGAATCAGATACGCAGTATTTT
CASSYDMESDTQYF
>TRBJ2-2|TRBV7-9|once|-
TGTGCCAGCAGCTTATTTGGGTCTGACACCGGGGAGCTGTTTTTT
CASSLFGSDTGELFF
>TRBJ1-2|TRBV6-7|-|-
TGTGCCAGCAGTATTCCACAGGGACCACCTGGTTACACCTTC
CASSIPQGPPGYTF
>TRBJ1-6|TRBV29-1|-|TRBD1
TGCAGCATTGCCAGGGACAGAGATTCACCCCTCCACTTC
CSIARDRDSPLHF
>TRBJ2-7|TRBV10-3|-|-
TGTGCCAACAGTGAGGGGATTGTAGGGGGAAGGTCCTACGAGCAGTACTTC
CANSEGIVGGRSYEQYF
>TRBJ1-6|TRBV2|-|-
TGTGCCAGCAGGACAGAGACCGGGAGACTTAATTCACCCCTCCACTTT
CASRTETGRLNSPLHF